Each of the 27 T cell receptor beta chains below was sequenced from the same sample in a study of T-cell reconstitution after alpha-beta-depleted transplantation in children (dated by TCRdb to the mid-2010s). Library generation was performed with PCR. The data were produced on an Illumina HiSeq 2500. TCR libraries were prepared with molecular barcoding, using unique molecular identifiers to normalize TCRbeta repertoire quantification. TCRdb cleaned the public reads at Q25 with fastp, built clones with MiXCR and kept in-frame beta chains. Every distinct CDR3 protein forms one entry, paired with its most common genes and DNA. This sample holds about 260,000 distinct CDR3 sequences; 11% were observed only once. The biggest ten clones account for less than 25% of the sample. This specimen's treatment or condition label, per the study, means: allogeneic hematopoietic cell transplantation with graft depleted of TCRalphabeta T cells and CD19 B cells.

The material was peripheral blood, obtained 180 days after TCRalphabeta/CD19-depleted stem cell transplant. All receptors derive from a male patient under 10 years old who had a stem cell transplant for chronic granulomatous disease, so the T cells may come from the graft donor.

This clonotype was counted at least ten times. V is TRBV29-1 and J is TRBJ2-3; weak D call: TRBD2 (6 bases). This CDR3 has 13 amino acids. Trimming took 7 bases from V and 3 from J, leaving 14 bases between them. Germline values: CDR1 SQVTM, CDR2 ANQGSEA. CDR3: CSARSGFTDTQYF. Here the CDR3 DNA reads TGCAGCGCCCGCAGCGGGTTTACAGATACGCAGTATTTT.

This clonotype was seen ten or more times. The chain combines TRBV6-1 with TRBJ2-7; 10 nucleotides line up with TRBD1. Germline V gene data show CDR1 as MNHNS and CDR2 as SASEGT. The CDR3 consists of 14 residues. V was clipped by 6 bases and J by 5 bases; unmatched bases: 7. CDR3 sequence reads: CASSRQGATHEQYF. CDR3 sequence (DNA): TGTGCCAGCAGCCGACAGGGGGCGACCCACGAGCAGTACTTC.

This clonotype was detected ten times or more. The chain uses TRBV7-9 and TRBJ2-3, with TRBD2 identical over 9 bases. Germline-derived CDR1 and CDR2 are SEHNR and FQNEAQ (reference sequence). Trimming at V came to 1 base and at J to 4 bases, leaving 6 bases not matched to a gene. The CDR3 has 16 residues. CDR3 amino acids: CASSLVSGRAADTQYF. The CDR3 DNA reads TGTGCCAGCAGCTTAGTTAGCGGGAGAGCGGCAGATACGCAGTATTTT.

This clonotype was seen a handful of times. The chain carries TRBV1 and TRBJ2-1; the table's TRBD2 call for D was not verified on the DNA. TRBV1 is assigned pseudogene status. There are 19 residues in the CDR3. CDR3 sequence: CTSSQEAHHRRVGRTEQFF. The CDR3 region has the DNA TGCACCAGCAGCCAAGAAGCCCATCATAGGCGGGTGGGTCGTACTGAGCAGTTCTTC.

Many counts were recorded for this clonotype. The rearrangement uses TRBV28 and TRBJ2-7; D gene ambiguous. V was pared by 6 bases and J by 2 bases, with 23 bases between. The CDR3 consists of 17 residues. CDR1 is MDHEN, CDR2 SYDVKM, per germline. CDR3 loop: CASSGTIINLAAYEQYF. CDR3 in DNA: TGTGCCAGCAGCGGTACCATCATTAATCTGGCAGCCTACGAGCAGTACTTC.

In this sample, this clonotype turned up many times. The rearrangement joins TRBV5-1 to TRBJ1-2; 12 bases are a match to TRBD1. V gave up 4 bases and J gave up 4 bases; unmatched junction bases: 11. CDR1 is SGHRS, CDR2 YFSETQ, per germline. The CDR3 runs 17 residues. Here the CDR3 reads CASSLTGQGALAYGYTF. The CDR3 DNA sequence: TGCGCCAGCAGCCTTACGGGACAGGGGGCCCTCGCCTATGGCTACACCTTC.

This clonotype was recorded many times. The genes are TRBV7-9 and TRBJ2-7; tentative D call: TRBD2 (5 bases). V dropped 3 bases and J dropped 3 bases, with 18 bases sitting between them. Germline assignment: CDR1 SEHNR and CDR2 FQNEAQ (reference sequence). The CDR3 consists of 16 residues. The CDR3: CASSFFDPSAGYEQYF. CDR3 bases: TGTGCCAGCAGCTTTTTCGACCCCTCGGCGGGCTACGAGCAGTACTTC. Drawing the rest from reference TRBV7-9 and TRBJ2-7, the complete variable domain is DTGVSQNPRHKITKRGQNVTFRCDPISEHNRLYWYRQTLGQGPEFLTYFQNEAQLEKSRLLSDRFSAERPKGSFSTLEIQRTEQGDSAMYLCASSFFDPSAGYEQYFGPGTRLTVT.

This clonotype was recorded many times. V gene TRBV27 combines with J gene TRBJ2-5; a possible D gene is TRBD2 (6 bases). The germline V gene has CDR1 MNHEY and CDR2 SMNVEV (reference sequence). Trimming took 1 base from V and 4 from J, leaving 10 bases between them. The CDR3 extends over 14 amino acids. The DNA of the CDR3 is TGTGCCAGCAGTTTATATGGGGGGTCAGAGACCCAGTACTTC. Translated, it gives CASSLYGGSETQYF.

The V call is TRBV4-1, the J call TRBJ2-1, with 10 bases identical to TRBD2. This CDR3 comprises 17 residues. After removal of 4 bases from V and 4 bases from J, the junction contained 10 bases not matched to a gene. Germline V lookup: CDR1 MGHRA, CDR2 YSYEKL. The CDR3 DNA follows: TGCGCCAGCAGCCGCTCCCCCCTAGCGGGAGTTTACAATGAGCAGTTCTTC. Translating gives CASSRSPLAGVYNEQFF.

This clonotype was observed at least ten times. The chain carries TRBV20-1 and TRBJ2-7; 7 bases line up with TRBD2. V was clipped by 5 bases and J by 0 bases; unmatched bases: 10. Looked up from germline, CDR1 is DFQATT and CDR2 is SNEGSKA (reference sequence). The CDR3 totals 15 residues. In DNA, the CDR3 is TGCAGTGCTCTCGTGGGGCGGGAGTACTCCTACGAGCAGTACTTC. This gives the protein CSALVGREYSYEQYF.

This clonotype has at least ten counts. The chain has TRBV4-3 and TRBJ2-7, with 12 nucleotides matching TRBD1. This CDR3 is 17 amino acids long. From germline, CDR1 is LGHNA and CDR2 YSLEER. The J segment lost 4 bases and the V segment lost 0 bases, leaving 7 bases of the junction unmatched. Written as DNA, the CDR3 is TGCGCCAGCAGCCAAGATGAGGGGGACAGGGGGCTATACGAGCAGTACTTC. The encoded protein is CASSQDEGDRGLYEQYF.

Concerning this clonotype itself: A much larger clone differs by one base, so this may be a read error. The rearrangement joins TRBV20-1 to TRBJ2-5; D gene ambiguous. CDR3 length equals 11 residues. The germline V gene encodes CDR1 DFQATT and CDR2 SNEGSKA (reference sequence). CDR3 in amino acids: CSAGMQDTQYF. DNA of the CDR3: TGCAGTGCTGGGATGCAAGACACCCAGTACTTC.

This clonotype occurred many times. The V call is TRBV27, the J call TRBJ2-7; D may be TRBD2 (5 bases). The CDR3 sequence is 13 residues long. Trimming pared 8 bases from V and 3 bases from J, leaving 14 bases between. CDR1 is MNHEY, CDR2 SMNVEV, per germline (reference sequence). CDR3 sequence reads: CASGRSAGYEQYF. In DNA, the CDR3 is TGTGCCAGCGGACGGTCGGCGGGCTACGAGCAGTACTTC.

The chain joins TRBV19 to TRBJ2-1, with D tentatively TRBD1 (6 bases). V dropped 5 bases and J dropped 8 bases, with 16 bases sitting between them. The CDR3 loop spans 14 amino acids. In germline, CDR1 is LNHDA, CDR2 SQIVND (reference sequence). The CDR3: CASSPLTGIHEQFF. CDR3 nucleotide sequence: TGTGCCAGTAGTCCCCTGACAGGCATCCATGAGCAGTTCTTC. The whole variable domain, filled in from reference TRBV19 and TRBJ2-1, reads DGGITQSPKYLFRKEGQNVTLSCEQNLNHDAMYWYRQDPGQGLRLIYYSQIVNDFQKGDIAEGYSVSREKKESFPLTVTSAQKNPTAFYLCASSPLTGIHEQFFGPGTRLTVL.

This clonotype was seen ten or more times. The chain combines TRBV7-6 with TRBJ2-5, with 10 bases matching TRBD2. V shed 6 bases, J shed 3 bases, and the junction held 7 bases outside the gene matches. From germline, CDR1 is SGHVS and CDR2 FNYEAQ. The CDR3 has 15 residues. Written as DNA, the CDR3 is TGTGCCAGCAGTTCACTAGCGGGGTCAAAAGAGACCCAGTACTTC. Translation gives CASSSLAGSKETQYF. Full variable domain (remainder filled in from reference TRBV7-6 and TRBJ2-5): GAGVSQSPRYKVTKRGQDVALRCDPISGHVSLYWYRQALGQGPEFLTYFNYEAQQDKSGLPNDRFSAERPEGSISTLTIQRTEQRDSAMYRCASSSLAGSKETQYFGPGTRLLVL.

This clonotype was counted many times. J is TRBJ2-2 and V is TRBV13, with D possibly being TRBD1 or TRBD2 (5 bases each). V was pared by 1 base and J by 6 bases, with 12 bases between. This CDR3 is 15 amino acids long. Germline V gene lookup returns CDR1 PRHDT and CDR2 FYEKMQ (reference sequence). CDR3 DNA: TGTGCCAGCAGCTTAGACCGCACGGGGCCCGGGGAGCTGTTTTTT. Translating gives CASSLDRTGPGELFF.

This clonotype was observed many times. The chain has TRBV12-5 and TRBJ2-1; TRBD2 matches at 12 bases. Germline lookup yields CDR1 LGHNT and CDR2 FRNRAP. Trimming took 7 bases from V and 9 from J; bases not matched to a gene: 7. This CDR3 has 14 residues. The CDR3 reads CASVLAGGPGEQFF. CDR3 DNA: TGTGCTAGTGTTCTAGCGGGGGGGCCTGGTGAGCAGTTCTTC.

The CDR3 nucleotides read TGTGCCAGCTCACAAACCGCTCCCGGGACAGGGGCCGAGCAGTACTTC. Its translation: CASSQTAPGTGAEQYF. The rearrangement joins TRBV18 to TRBJ2-7, with 10 nucleotides matching TRBD1. Germline lookup yields CDR1 KGHSH and CDR2 LQKENI. The CDR3 has 16 amino acids. The V segment lost 4 bases and the J segment 6 bases; nucleotides outside the gene matches: 12.

This clonotype was seen many times. The rearrangement joins TRBV7-9 to TRBJ2-7, with D perhaps TRBD1 or TRBD2 (5 bases each). CDR1 is SEHNR and CDR2 is FQNEAQ in the germline V gene (reference sequence). Trimming shortened V by 6 bases and J by 3 bases, and 15 bases separated the two germline ends. The CDR3 is made up of 14 amino acids. The CDR3 here is CASSSPGPVYEQYF. CDR3 sequence (DNA): TGTGCCAGCAGTTCCCCGGGGCCCGTCTACGAGCAGTACTTC. The variable domain in full, completed from reference TRBV7-9 and TRBJ2-7, reads DTGVSQNPRHKITKRGQNVTFRCDPISEHNRLYWYRQTLGQGPEFLTYFQNEAQLEKSRLLSDRFSAERPKGSFSTLEIQRTEQGDSAMYLCASSSPGPVYEQYFGPGTRLTVT.

This clonotype was counted many times. This chain joins TRBV27 and TRBJ1-6; D uncertain. Trimming took 3 bases from V and 7 from J, leaving 4 bases between them. The CDR3 runs to 12 residues. Looked up from germline, CDR1 is MNHEY and CDR2 is SMNVEV (reference sequence). CDR3 coding DNA: TGTGCCAGCAGTTTTGTGAATTCACCCCTCCACTTT. Translation: CASSFVNSPLHF.

This clonotype was seen repeatedly, ten times or more. The CDR3: CSVVGGQDTEAFF. The CDR3 coding sequence is TGCAGCGTTGTCGGGGGGCAGGACACTGAAGCTTTCTTT. This sequence joins TRBV29-1 and TRBJ1-1; D may be TRBD1 (6 bases). Germline values: CDR1 SQVTM, CDR2 ANQGSEA. This CDR3 has 13 amino acids. V lost 4 bases, J lost 3 bases, and 12 bases lay in between.

This clonotype was seen repeatedly, ten times or more. The chain has TRBV28 and TRBJ1-5; D gene unclear. The CDR3 extends over 15 amino acids. V was clipped by 4 bases and J by 3 bases, with 13 bases between them. The V gene's germline CDR1 is MDHEN and CDR2 SYDVKM. Written as DNA, the CDR3 is TGTGCCAGCAGTTCCCCCAACAGAATCAATCAGCCCCAGCATTTT. The encoded protein is CASSSPNRINQPQHF.

This clonotype was seen ten or more times. V and J are TRBV15 and TRBJ2-1; TRBD2 matches 10 bases. This CDR3 has 17 residues. Germline CDR1 reads LNHNV; CDR2 reads YYDKDF (reference sequence). Trimming cost V 0 bases and J 2 bases; bases outside gene matches: 4. The DNA of the CDR3 is TGTGCCACCAGCAGAGAGGGGACTAGCGCGACCTACAATGAGCAGTTCTTC. Its protein is CATSREGTSATYNEQFF.

This clonotype was recorded many times. The V and J genes are TRBV4-3 and TRBJ1-2; D is ambiguous. Germline-derived CDR1 and CDR2 are LGHNA and YSLEER. The CDR3 contains 14 residues. V was clipped by 1 base and J by 7 bases, with 13 bases between them. The CDR3 sequence: CASSQVKSSGGYTF. DNA for the CDR3: TGCGCCAGCAGCCAAGTTAAGAGTAGCGGTGGCTACACCTTC.

This clonotype was counted many times. The rearrangement joins TRBV20-1 to TRBJ2-7, with D possibly TRBD1 on 5 matching bases. The germline V gene encodes CDR1 DFQATT and CDR2 SNEGSKA (reference sequence). Trimming cost V 0 bases and J 5 bases, with 14 bases left between them. The CDR3 consists of 14 residues. CDR3 nucleotide sequence: TGCAGTGCTAGAGATAGCCAGGGTGTCAACGAGCAGTACTTC. Its translation: CSARDSQGVNEQYF.

This clonotype was recorded at least ten times. The chain joins TRBV7-7 to TRBJ2-3; 11 bases match TRBD1. CDR3 length: 13 residues. Germline V gene data show CDR1 as SSHAT and CDR2 as FNYEAQ (reference sequence). The CDR3 reads CASGQGASDTQYF. CDR3 nucleotides: TGTGCTAGCGGACAGGGGGCTTCAGATACGCAGTATTTT.

This clonotype was observed many times. The chain uses TRBV10-3 and TRBJ2-7, with D possibly being TRBD1 (5 bases). The CDR3 is 14 residues long. V gave up 0 bases and J gave up 4 bases, with 10 bases separating them. Germline lookup yields CDR1 ENHRY and CDR2 SYGVKD. CDR3 residues: CAISESDTTYEQYF. CDR3 nucleotides: TGTGCCATCAGTGAGTCGGACACTACTTACGAGCAGTACTTC.